What follows are 10 T cell receptor beta chains derived from one specimen sequenced in a study of blood T cell repertoires in COVID-19. The repertoire was sequenced with immunoSEQ multiplex PCR; TCRdb's copy has only in-frame clones and lacks some. This table has approximately 66,000 clones, around 87% appearing once. Sequenced: peripheral blood. The receptors were sampled from a man in his 60s with acute or convalescent COVID-19.

The rearrangement joins TRBV5-4 to TRBJ2-2; weak D call: TRBD2 (6 bases). V was trimmed by 4 bases and J by 4 bases, leaving 14 bases between them. The CDR3 runs 15 residues. Germline V lookup: CDR1 SGHNT, CDR2 YYREEE (reference sequence). The CDR3: CASSPGDRGTGELFF. DNA of the CDR3: TGTGCCAGCAGCCCGGGGGACCGAGGCACCGGGGAGCTGTTTTTT.

This clone was detected once. The rearrangement links TRBV27 to TRBJ1-2, with D uncertain. The CDR3 spans 13 residues. The V and J ends lost 3 bases and 3 bases respectively, with 8 bases between them. The germline gives CDR1 MNHEY, CDR2 SMNVEV (reference sequence). The DNA for the CDR3 is TGTGCCAGCAGTTTTTCCAGGTACTATGGCTACACCTTC. Amino acids: CASSFSRYYGYTF.

The chain couples TRBV3-1 (or the pseudogene TRBV3-2) to TRBJ1-5; D remains ambiguous. CDR3 size: 14 residues. Germline assignment: CDR1 LGHDT and CDR2 YNNKEL (reference sequence). Trimming cost V 1 base and J 0 bases, with 4 bases left between them. The CDR3, as DNA: TGTGCCAGCAGCCAAGCGAGTAGCAATCAGCCCCAGCATTTT. Residues: CASSQASSNQPQHF.

The chain carries TRBV7-3 and TRBJ2-6, with D possibly being TRBD2 (6 bases). The CDR3 is 20 residues long. The V gene lost 5 bases and the J gene lost 0 bases, with 23 bases spanning the gap. Germline CDR1 SGHTA, CDR2 FQGTGA. The CDR3 DNA reads as TGTGCCAGCAGCCAGGGCGTTCCGGGACTGAGGGGCTCTGGGGCCAACGTCCTGACTTTC. Its translation is CASSQGVPGLRGSGANVLTF.

V and J are TRBV19 and TRBJ2-1, with D tentatively TRBD1 (6 bases). V was shortened by 1 base and J by 2 bases, with 9 bases between the two germline ends. This CDR3 spans 15 amino acids. The germline gives CDR1 LNHDA, CDR2 SQIVND (reference sequence). In nucleotides, the CDR3 is TGTGCCAGTAGTATAGTTTGGGGGCCCTACAATGAGCAGTTCTTC. It encodes CASSIVWGPYNEQFF.

This chain joins TRBV10-3 and TRBJ1-1, with D possibly TRBD1 on 5 matching bases. The CDR3 has 14 residues. Trimming stripped 0 bases from V and 10 bases from J, with 15 bases between. Per the germline V gene, CDR1 is ENHRY and CDR2 is SYGVKD. CDR3 in amino acids: CAISESPGQRGAFF. CDR3 nucleotides: TGTGCCATCAGTGAGTCGCCTGGACAACGAGGAGCTTTCTTT.

This chain uses TRBV4-3 with TRBJ2-5; TRBD2 agrees at 7 bases. This CDR3 contains 15 residues. Germline V CDR1 and CDR2: LGHNA, YSLEER. Germline trimming cut 8 bases from V and 2 bases from J; bases unmatched to any gene: 11. CDR3 sequence reads: CASSDRGRGQETQYF. CDR3 nucleotides: TGCGCCAGCTCAGATCGAGGGCGGGGGCAAGAGACCCAGTACTTC.

The chain has TRBV7-7 and TRBJ2-1; 8 bases map to TRBD1. V trimming: 1 base; J trimming: 6 bases; junction bases outside the gene matches: 2. The CDR3 runs 14 residues. Germline V gene data show CDR1 as SSHAT and CDR2 as FNYEAQ (reference sequence). CDR3 sequence: CASSLGQGSNEQFF. The DNA for the CDR3 is TGTGCCAGCAGCTTAGGACAGGGGAGCAATGAGCAGTTCTTC.

V is TRBV4-2 and J is TRBJ1-2, with a tentative D call TRBD1 (6 bases). CDR3 length: 12 amino acids. Between the trimmed V and J ends, which lost 5 bases and 6 bases, there was a span of 10 bases. Germline V gene sequence: CDR1 LGHNA, CDR2 YNFKEQ. The CDR3, as DNA: TGTGCCAGCAGCAATAACAGGGATGGCTACACCTTC. Its protein is CASSNNRDGYTF.

This clone was recorded only once. J is TRBJ1-2 and V is TRBV7-9; 7 nucleotides agree with TRBD1. With 3 bases clipped from V and 8 bases from J, the junction kept 3 bases outside the gene matches. This CDR3 is 12 amino acids long. Germline lookup yields CDR1 SEHNR and CDR2 FQNEAQ (reference sequence). CDR3 nucleotide sequence: TGTGCCAGCAGCTTTGACAGGGACGGCTACACCTTC. Translating it yields CASSFDRDGYTF.